A selection of T cell receptor beta chains follows, all from one sample in a study of blood T cell repertoires in COVID-19. Method: immunoSEQ multiplex PCR; TCRdb's copy keeps in-frame clones and lacks some. The profile shows 350,000 to 450,000 clones, approximately 89% of them singletons. Sequences were obtained from PBMCs or T cells enriched from blood (not recorded which). Receptors originate from a woman in her 40s who had been exposed to COVID-19. Each CDR3 is given with its conserved first and last residue. D genes are given only for firm matches. The size field is filled for only some rows; it gives once, few, many or a size class.

d_gene: TRBD2
abundance: NA
v_gene: TRBV5-4
j_gene: TRBJ2-5
CDR3aa: CASSGGDSQQETQYF
CDR3nt: TGTGCCAGCAGTGGGGGGGACTCGCAGCAAGAGACCCAGTACTTC

d_gene: TRBD1
abundance: NA
v_gene: TRBV12-3/TRBV12-4
j_gene: TRBJ2-7
CDR3aa: CASRDRGEQYF
CDR3nt: TGTGCCAGCAGGGACAGGGGCGAGCAGTACTTC

d_gene: TRBD1
abundance: NA
v_gene: TRBV9
j_gene: TRBJ1-3
CDR3aa: CASSERQGVPPSGNTIYF
CDR3nt: TGTGCCAGCAGCGAGCGACAGGGGGTCCCCCCCTCTGGAAACACCATATATTTT

d_gene: TRBD1
abundance: NA
v_gene: TRBV7-6
j_gene: TRBJ2-2
CDR3aa: CASSDQGALAGELFF
CDR3nt: TGTGCCAGCAGCGATCAGGGGGCTCTCGCCGGGGAGCTGTTTTTT

d_gene: NA
abundance: NA
v_gene: TRBV18
j_gene: TRBJ1-2
CDR3aa: CASSPAGSGVGYTF
CDR3nt: TGTGCCAGCTCACCAGCGGGGTCGGGAGTTGGCTACACCTTC

d_gene: NA
abundance: few
v_gene: TRBV5-6
j_gene: TRBJ2-1
CDR3aa: CASSHELANEQFF
CDR3nt: TGTGCCAGCAGCCACGAACTAGCAAATGAGCAGTTCTTC

d_gene: TRBD1
abundance: NA
v_gene: TRBV4-3
j_gene: TRBJ2-5
CDR3aa: CASSQGRGQETQYF
CDR3nt: TGCGCCAGCAGCCAAGGCAGGGGGCAGGAGACCCAGTACTTC

d_gene: TRBD2
abundance: NA
v_gene: TRBV7-8
j_gene: TRBJ2-3
CDR3aa: CASSSPLAGGTDTQYF
CDR3nt: TGTGCCAGCAGCTCACCGCTAGCGGGGGGGACAGATACGCAGTATTTT

d_gene: TRBD1
abundance: NA
v_gene: TRBV7-2
j_gene: TRBJ2-1
CDR3aa: CASSSGQGARNEQFF
CDR3nt: TGTGCCAGCAGCTCGGGACAGGGGGCAAGAAATGAGCAGTTCTTC

d_gene: NA
abundance: NA
v_gene: TRBV3-1/TRBV3-2
j_gene: TRBJ1-2
CDR3aa: CASSLQEGGYTF
CDR3nt: TGTGCCAGCAGCTTACAGGAAGGTGGCTACACCTTC

d_gene: NA
abundance: NA
v_gene: TRBV29-1
j_gene: TRBJ1-1
CDR3aa: CSAAGTFMNTEAFF
CDR3nt: TGCAGCGCCGCAGGGACATTCATGAACACTGAAGCTTTCTTT

d_gene: NA
abundance: once
v_gene: TRBV6-2/TRBV6-3
j_gene: TRBJ2-1
CDR3aa: CASSWGGVTYNEQFF
CDR3nt: TGTGCCAGCAGTTGGGGCGGGGTAACATACAATGAGCAGTTCTTC

d_gene: TRBD1
abundance: NA
v_gene: TRBV30
j_gene: TRBJ1-3
CDR3aa: CAWSVKGQGMFGNTIYF
CDR3nt: TGTGCCTGGAGTGTCAAGGGACAGGGGATGTTTGGAAACACCATATATTTT

d_gene: NA
abundance: NA
v_gene: TRBV5-1
j_gene: TRBJ2-1
CDR3aa: CASSPGTSAVYNEQFF
CDR3nt: TGCGCCAGCAGCCCCGGGACTTCGGCGGTATACAATGAGCAGTTCTTC

d_gene: TRBD1
abundance: NA
v_gene: TRBV5-1
j_gene: TRBJ1-2
CDR3aa: CASSLSPGQSYGYTF
CDR3nt: TGCGCCAGCAGCTTATCCCCGGGACAGTCGTATGGCTACACCTTC

d_gene: NA
abundance: NA
v_gene: TRBV5-8
j_gene: TRBJ2-7
CDR3aa: CASSSLQGATYEQYF
CDR3nt: TGTGCCAGCAGCTCGTTACAGGGTGCTACCTACGAGCAGTACTTC

d_gene: NA
abundance: NA
v_gene: TRBV9
j_gene: TRBJ2-5
CDR3aa: CASSVAAQVAETQYF
CDR3nt: TGTGCCAGCAGCGTAGCTGCCCAGGTGGCAGAGACCCAGTACTTC

d_gene: NA
abundance: NA
v_gene: TRBV10-2
j_gene: TRBJ2-1
CDR3aa: CASSSDSYNEQFF
CDR3nt: TGCGCCAGCAGTAGCGACTCCTACAATGAGCAGTTCTTC

d_gene: TRBD1
abundance: NA
v_gene: TRBV6-5
j_gene: TRBJ2-2
CDR3aa: CASSYSRTGAGELFF
CDR3nt: TGTGCCAGCAGTTACTCGCGGACAGGGGCCGGGGAGCTGTTTTTT

d_gene: NA
abundance: NA
v_gene: TRBV11-2
j_gene: TRBJ2-1
CDR3aa: CASSLVPRGASYNEQFF
CDR3nt: TGTGCCAGCAGCTTAGTTCCTCGGGGGGCGAGTTACAATGAGCAGTTCTTC

d_gene: NA
abundance: NA
v_gene: TRBV30
j_gene: TRBJ2-7
CDR3aa: CAWSVLGYEQYF
CDR3nt: TGTGCCTGGAGTGTACTAGGTTACGAGCAGTACTTC

d_gene: NA
abundance: NA
v_gene: TRBV6-5
j_gene: TRBJ2-7
CDR3aa: CASNGGPYEQYF
CDR3nt: TGTGCCAGCAACGGGGGGCCCTACGAGCAGTACTTC

d_gene: NA
abundance: NA
v_gene: TRBV6-1
j_gene: TRBJ1-6
CDR3aa: CASSERVRAYNSPLHF
CDR3nt: TGTGCCAGCAGTGAACGGGTCAGAGCCTATAATTCACCCCTCCACTTT

d_gene: TRBD1
abundance: NA
v_gene: TRBV6-5
j_gene: TRBJ1-1
CDR3aa: CASSYRGQGDEAFF
CDR3nt: TGTGCCAGCAGTTACAGGGGACAGGGGGATGAAGCTTTCTTT

d_gene: NA
abundance: NA
v_gene: TRBV7-2
j_gene: TRBJ1-4
CDR3aa: CASTPRQGTYGEKLFF
CDR3nt: TGTGCCAGCACTCCACGGCAGGGGACATACGGTGAAAAACTGTTTTTT

d_gene: TRBD1
abundance: NA
v_gene: TRBV6-2/TRBV6-3
j_gene: TRBJ2-4
CDR3aa: CASSRQGSVNIQYF
CDR3nt: TGTGCCAGCAGCAGACAGGGTTCGGTGAACATTCAGTACTTC

d_gene: TRBD1
abundance: NA
v_gene: TRBV10-3
j_gene: TRBJ2-5
CDR3aa: CAISFGQGETQYF
CDR3nt: TGTGCCATCAGTTTTGGACAGGGGGAGACCCAGTACTTC

d_gene: NA
abundance: once
v_gene: TRBV30
j_gene: TRBJ1-4
CDR3aa: CASFMPRLEKLFF
CDR3nt: TGTGCCTCGTTCATGCCGCGGTTAGAAAAACTGTTTTTT

d_gene: NA
abundance: NA
v_gene: TRBV9
j_gene: TRBJ1-6
CDR3aa: CASSLSLRGSYNSPLHF
CDR3nt: TGTGCCAGCAGCCTATCTCTTCGGGGATCCTATAATTCACCCCTCCACTTT

d_gene: NA
abundance: once
v_gene: TRBV7-9
j_gene: TRBJ1-1
CDR3aa: CASSFGLQMNTEAFF
CDR3nt: TGTGCCAGCAGCTTTGGGTTACAGATGAACACTGAAGCTTTCTTT

d_gene: NA
abundance: NA
v_gene: TRBV10-3
j_gene: TRBJ2-1
CDR3aa: CAIRMGGGSYEQFF
CDR3nt: TGTGCCATCAGGATGGGGGGAGGCAGCTATGAGCAGTTCTTC

d_gene: NA
abundance: NA
v_gene: TRBV9
j_gene: TRBJ2-3
CDR3aa: CASSGSGPGTDTQYF
CDR3nt: TGTGCCAGCAGCGGTAGCGGCCCAGGGACAGATACGCAGTATTTT

d_gene: NA
abundance: once
v_gene: TRBV5-8
j_gene: TRBJ2-3
CDR3aa: CASSPLLVAQYF
CDR3nt: TGTGCCAGCAGCCCACTATTGGTGGCGCAGTATTTT

d_gene: TRBD2
abundance: NA
v_gene: TRBV10-3
j_gene: TRBJ2-2
CDR3aa: CAISRITTSGIGTGELFF
CDR3nt: TGTGCCATCAGTCGAATTACGACTAGCGGGATTGGTACCGGGGAGCTGTTTTTT

d_gene: TRBD2
abundance: NA
v_gene: TRBV7-3
j_gene: TRBJ2-2
CDR3aa: CASSYQAGGPGTGELFF
CDR3nt: TGTGCCAGCAGCTACCAAGCGGGGGGGCCCGGCACCGGGGAGCTGTTTTTT

d_gene: NA
abundance: once
v_gene: TRBV7-2
j_gene: TRBJ1-2
CDR3aa: CASSLVGQHGGGYTF
CDR3nt: TGTGCCAGCAGCTTAGTGGGGCAGCACGGCGGTGGCTACACCTTC

d_gene: NA
abundance: once
v_gene: TRBV7-9
j_gene: TRBJ1-2
CDR3aa: CASSPNNYGYTF
CDR3nt: TGTGCCAGCAGCCCAAATAACTATGGCTACACCTTC

d_gene: NA
abundance: NA
v_gene: TRBV5-4
j_gene: TRBJ1-2
CDR3aa: CASSHPGTGYGYTF
CDR3nt: TGTGCCAGCAGCCATCCAGGGACTGGTTATGGCTACACCTTC

d_gene: NA
abundance: NA
v_gene: TRBV27
j_gene: TRBJ1-1
CDR3aa: CASSLWGAGLDTEAFF
CDR3nt: TGTGCCAGCAGTTTATGGGGTGCGGGGTTGGACACTGAAGCTTTCTTT